The sequence of this T cell receptor (beta chain) was determined in a study of T-cell reconstitution after alpha-beta-depleted transplantation in children. Using unique molecular identifiers, the investigators prepared the TCRbeta library. MiXCR, run by TCRdb on the PCR reads, gives a single entry per CDR3 protein. The data show about 20,000 distinct CDR3 sequences, 11% seen once. In its sample, this clonotype was seen many times. Germline CDR1 reads SGHVS; CDR2 reads FQNEAQ. The junction had 11 bases not matched to a gene; V was cut back by 5 bases and J by 7 bases. CDR3 length: 17 amino acids. The clonotype originates from a human donor who donated a stem cell graft to a child with chronic granulomatous disease. The V and J genes are TRBV7-8 and TRBJ2-1, with 13 bases aligning to TRBD2. The sample was PBMCs from the stem cell graft donor, taken from the stem cell graft. The CDR3 sequence is CASSPYPGTSGVNEQFF. CDR3 in DNA: TGTGCCAGCAGCCCCTACCCCGGGACTAGCGGGGTTAATGAGCAGTTCTTC.